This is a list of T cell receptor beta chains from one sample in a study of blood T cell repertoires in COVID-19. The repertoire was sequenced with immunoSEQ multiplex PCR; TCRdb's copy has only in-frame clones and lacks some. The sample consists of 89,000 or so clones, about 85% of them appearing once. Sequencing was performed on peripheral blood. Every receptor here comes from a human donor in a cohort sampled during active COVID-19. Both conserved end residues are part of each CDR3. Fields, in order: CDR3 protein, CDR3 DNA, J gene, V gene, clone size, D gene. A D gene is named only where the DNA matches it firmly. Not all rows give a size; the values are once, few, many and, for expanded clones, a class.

CDR3aa: CASSEAGVGWGEQFF
CDR3nt: TGTGCCAGCAGCGAAGCAGGGGTGGGCTGGGGTGAGCAGTTCTTC
j_gene: TRBJ2-1
v_gene: TRBV2
abundance: .
d_gene: .

CDR3aa: CASSGQGNQPQHF
CDR3nt: TGTGCCAGCAGTGGACAGGGGAATCAGCCCCAGCATTTT
j_gene: TRBJ1-5
v_gene: TRBV2
abundance: .
d_gene: TRBD1

CDR3aa: CASSPTGEEGYTF
CDR3nt: TGTGCCAGCTCACCGACAGGGGAGGAGGGCTACACCTTC
j_gene: TRBJ1-2
v_gene: TRBV18
abundance: .
d_gene: TRBD1

CDR3aa: CASRGGVYNEQFF
CDR3nt: TGTGCCAGCAGGGGGGGAGTCTACAATGAGCAGTTCTTC
j_gene: TRBJ2-1
v_gene: TRBV28
abundance: few
d_gene: .

CDR3aa: CASSVEAGSAFF
CDR3nt: TGCGCCAGCAGTGTAGAAGCAGGGTCTGCTTTCTTT
j_gene: TRBJ1-1
v_gene: TRBV5-1
abundance: .
d_gene: .

CDR3aa: CASSLRDRGFLNTEAFF
CDR3nt: TGTGCCAGCAGCTTGAGGGACAGGGGGTTTCTGAACACTGAAGCTTTCTTT
j_gene: TRBJ1-1
v_gene: TRBV7-2
abundance: .
d_gene: TRBD1

CDR3aa: CASSQERELFF
CDR3nt: TGTGCCAGCAGTCAGGAGAGGGAGCTGTTTTTT
j_gene: TRBJ2-2
v_gene: TRBV6-6
abundance: .
d_gene: .

CDR3aa: CASSQGELTGAGNTEAFF
CDR3nt: TGTGCCAGCAGCCAAGGTGAATTGACAGGTGCAGGGAACACTGAAGCTTTCTTT
j_gene: TRBJ1-1
v_gene: TRBV3-1/TRBV3-2
abundance: .
d_gene: .

CDR3aa: CASGRTGFGYTF
CDR3nt: TGTGCCAGTGGACGAACAGGGTTCGGCTACACCTTC
j_gene: TRBJ1-2
v_gene: TRBV19
abundance: .
d_gene: .

CDR3aa: CASNRAGNTIYF
CDR3nt: TGTGCCTCAAACAGGGCCGGAAACACCATATATTTT
j_gene: TRBJ1-3
v_gene: TRBV28
abundance: .
d_gene: .

CDR3aa: CASSQTDSSNTQYF
CDR3nt: TGCGCCAGCAGCCAGACGGACAGTTCAAATACGCAGTATTTT
j_gene: TRBJ2-3
v_gene: TRBV4-1
abundance: .
d_gene: .

CDR3aa: CASSAPLTGSYGYTF
CDR3nt: TGTGCCAGTAGTGCTCCCTTGACAGGCAGTTATGGCTACACCTTC
j_gene: TRBJ1-2
v_gene: TRBV19
abundance: once
d_gene: .

CDR3aa: CASRPTPGLQYF
CDR3nt: TGTGCCAGCAGACCGACACCGGGACTCCAGTACTTC
j_gene: TRBJ2-7
v_gene: TRBV6-5
abundance: .
d_gene: .

CDR3aa: CASSLGTGGETQYF
CDR3nt: TGTGCCAGCAGCTTAGGGACAGGAGGAGAGACCCAGTACTTC
j_gene: TRBJ2-5
v_gene: TRBV7-9
abundance: .
d_gene: TRBD1

CDR3aa: CASSPITQGGTDTQYF
CDR3nt: TGTGCCAGCTCACCTATTACACAGGGAGGCACAGATACGCAGTATTTT
j_gene: TRBJ2-3
v_gene: TRBV18
abundance: .
d_gene: .

CDR3aa: CASSFGQGVDGYTF
CDR3nt: TGTGCCAGCAGCTTCGGACAGGGAGTGGATGGCTACACCTTC
j_gene: TRBJ1-2
v_gene: TRBV7-2
abundance: .
d_gene: TRBD1

CDR3aa: CASSLPTSGGKSSYEQYF
CDR3nt: TGCGCCAGCAGCTTGCCGACTAGCGGGGGTAAGAGCTCCTACGAGCAGTACTTC
j_gene: TRBJ2-7
v_gene: TRBV5-1
abundance: few
d_gene: TRBD2

CDR3aa: CASSIQGGKAEQFF
CDR3nt: TGTGCCAGTAGTATCCAGGGAGGAAAAGCTGAGCAGTTCTTC
j_gene: TRBJ2-1
v_gene: TRBV19
abundance: .
d_gene: .

CDR3aa: CASKPGGSTEAFF
CDR3nt: TGTGCCAGCAAACCGGGGGGTTCCACTGAAGCTTTCTTT
j_gene: TRBJ1-1
v_gene: TRBV2
abundance: .
d_gene: .

CDR3aa: CASSRVTDRYTEAFF
CDR3nt: TGTGCCAGCAGTCGCGTCACAGACAGGTACACTGAAGCTTTCTTT
j_gene: TRBJ1-1
v_gene: TRBV28
abundance: .
d_gene: .

CDR3aa: CASGGGAGETQYF
CDR3nt: TGTGCCAGCGGCGGGGGGGCCGGGGAGACCCAGTACTTC
j_gene: TRBJ2-5
v_gene: TRBV4-2
abundance: .
d_gene: TRBD2

CDR3aa: CASSARVRQPQHF
CDR3nt: TGTGCCAGCAGTGCCAGGGTGCGTCAGCCCCAGCATTTT
j_gene: TRBJ1-5
v_gene: TRBV12-3/TRBV12-4
abundance: .
d_gene: .

CDR3aa: CASSQEEGGFSYNSPLHF
CDR3nt: TGCGCCAGCAGCCAAGAGGAGGGTGGCTTCTCCTATAATTCACCCCTCCACTTT
j_gene: TRBJ1-6
v_gene: TRBV4-3
abundance: .
d_gene: .

CDR3aa: CASSPQTGSSYNSPLHF
CDR3nt: TGTGCCAGCAGCCCCCAGACAGGGAGCTCCTATAATTCACCCCTCCACTTT
j_gene: TRBJ1-6
v_gene: TRBV11-3
abundance: .
d_gene: TRBD1

CDR3aa: CASNLEDPRYEQFF
CDR3nt: TGTGCCAGCAACTTGGAGGACCCCCGCTATGAGCAGTTCTTC
j_gene: TRBJ2-1
v_gene: TRBV28
abundance: .
d_gene: .

CDR3aa: CASSQPAGRDNEQFF
CDR3nt: TGTGCCAGCAGCCAGCCGGCGGGGCGAGACAATGAGCAGTTCTTC
j_gene: TRBJ2-1
v_gene: TRBV5-8
abundance: .
d_gene: .

CDR3aa: CATSRDRGTVNTEAFF
CDR3nt: TGTGCCACCAGCAGAGATCGGGGGACAGTGAACACTGAAGCTTTCTTT
j_gene: TRBJ1-1
v_gene: TRBV15
abundance: .
d_gene: TRBD1

CDR3aa: CATSSLIAFKNIQYF
CDR3nt: TGTGCCACCAGCAGTTTGATAGCCTTCAAAAACATTCAGTACTTC
j_gene: TRBJ2-4
v_gene: TRBV15
abundance: .
d_gene: .